Below are 14 T cell receptor beta chains sequenced from a single sample in a study of post-analysis software for immune sequencing data. Whole-study findings and limits: TRBV5-6, TRBV5-1 and TRBV20-1 belonged to a set of roughly five TRBV segments that were more frequent in patients than controls.

These receptors' targets are unknown. Incorporated into the TCR beta cDNA libraries were unique molecular identifiers, which served to reduce PCR and sequencing biases. TCRdb used MiXCR to reprocess the PCR reads, holding one entry per CDR3 protein. The table shows hundreds of thousands of distinct CDR3 sequences, with roughly 45% occurring only once. Sequenced material: blood. All receptors derive from a girl aged 10-17 years with multiple sclerosis.

The chain couples TRBV7-3 to TRBJ2-7, with D perhaps assigned TRBD1 or TRBD2 (5 bases each). Germline loops: CDR1 SGHTA, CDR2 FQGTGA. This CDR3 is built from 14 residues. V was pared by 3 bases and J by 6 bases, with 15 bases between. The chain's CDR3 is CASSLGTLGVEQYF. CDR3 nucleotides: TGTGCCAGCAGCTTGGGGACCCTAGGCGTCGAGCAGTACTTC.

The chain joins TRBV7-3 to TRBJ2-3; D is possibly TRBD1 or TRBD2 (5 bases each). The V end lost 5 bases, the J end lost 5 bases, and 17 bases lay between the germline ends. The CDR3 covers 15 residues. From germline, CDR1 is SGHTA and CDR2 FQGTGA. The chain's CDR3 is CASSPGTDLLDTQYF. CDR3 DNA: TGTGCCAGCAGCCCCGGGACGGACCTATTAGATACGCAGTATTTT.

Concerning this clonotype: The junction departs from germline at one end; a sequencing error may be responsible. The chain is built from TRBV28 and TRBJ1-2; 9 bases fit TRBD1. CDR3 size: 16 residues. Germline V CDR1 and CDR2: MDHEN, SYDVKM. The CDR3 bases are TGTACCAGCAGGGGGCCGGGACAGGGTAATTACGATGGCTACACCTTC. Protein: CTSRGPGQGNYDGYTF.

Concerning this clonotype itself: No conserved phenylalanine or tryptophan is present at the end of the CDR3, so a read error is the likely explanation. The V and J genes are TRBV4-3 and TRBJ1-2; D is possibly TRBD1 (6 bases). With 0 bases removed from V and 8 bases from J, the gap between germline ends came to 19 bases. From germline, CDR1 is LGHNA and CDR2 YSLEER. CDR3 length equals 16 residues. CDR3 amino acids: CASSQDFNSGGGGYTL. DNA for the CDR3: TGCGCCAGCAGCCAAGACTTTAATTCGGGAGGGGGAGGCTACACCTTA.

V is TRBV5-1 and J is TRBJ2-7, with D perhaps matching TRBD1 or TRBD2 (6 bases each). Germline CDR1 and CDR2: SGHRS and YFSETQ. V lost 0 bases and J lost 2, with 15 bases in between. The CDR3 extends over 16 amino acids. The CDR3 sequence: CASSLAATGRTYEQYF. As DNA, the CDR3 is TGCGCCAGCAGCTTGGCCGCTACAGGGAGGACCTACGAGCAGTACTTC.

The chain couples TRBV5-1 to TRBJ2-7; D tentatively reads TRBD1 or TRBD2 (5 bases each). Deletions cut 10 bases from V and 3 bases from J, with 17 bases between. CDR1 is SGHRS and CDR2 is YFSETQ in the germline V gene. The CDR3 consists of 13 residues. The CDR3 loop reads CASSRDEVYEQYF. CDR3 nucleotides: TGCGCCTCCAGCAGGGACGAGGTCTACGAGCAGTACTTC.

This clonotype was detected only a few times. The V and J genes are TRBV7-3 and TRBJ1-4, with D perhaps TRBD1 (5 bases). V was clipped by 5 bases and J by 4 bases, with 17 bases between them. Germline V gene lookup returns CDR1 SGHTA and CDR2 FQGTGA. This CDR3 is built from 16 residues. CDR3 sequence reads: CASSLLSPGNNEKLFF. Written as DNA, the CDR3 is TGTGCCAGCAGCCTCTTAAGTCCAGGGAATAATGAAAAACTGTTTTTT.

The CDR3 DNA is TGTGCCAGCAGCTTAGAATCCAGGGGCCTTAACTATGGCTACACCTTC. Its translation is CASSLESRGLNYGYTF. The chain is built from TRBV7-8 and TRBJ1-2, with a weak D call TRBD1 (6 bases). Germline values: CDR1 SGHVS, CDR2 FQNEAQ. The CDR3 covers 16 residues. The V end lost 1 base, the J end lost 1 base, and 13 bases lay between the germline ends.

V usage is TRBV20-1 and J usage is TRBJ2-3, with 8 bases that match TRBD2. The CDR3 spans 16 residues. The V gene's germline CDR1 is DFQATT and CDR2 SNEGSKA (reference sequence). Germline trimming cut 6 bases from V and 0 bases from J; bases unmatched to any gene: 11. The CDR3 bases are TGCAGTGCAGAGAGAAGAATAGCGGGGAGCACAGATACGCAGTATTTT. Residues: CSAERRIAGSTDTQYF.

The chain has TRBV5-1 and TRBJ2-1; D is undetermined. V was shortened by 0 bases and J by 2 bases, with 6 bases between the two germline ends. Germline CDR1 SGHRS, CDR2 YFSETQ. The CDR3 is made up of 14 amino acids. The CDR3 here is CASSLEVTYNEQFF. DNA of the CDR3: TGCGCCAGCAGCTTGGAGGTTACCTACAATGAGCAGTTCTTC.

This clonotype was seen at least ten times. The V call is TRBV20-1, the J call TRBJ2-5, with TRBD2 as a possible D gene (5 bases). The germline V gene has CDR1 DFQATT and CDR2 SNEGSKA (reference sequence). V dropped 5 bases and J dropped 4 bases, with 17 bases sitting between them. The CDR3 totals 14 residues. This CDR3 is CSAYPLRAGETQYF. CDR3 nucleotides: TGCAGTGCTTATCCCCTGAGGGCGGGAGAGACCCAGTACTTC.

The chain uses TRBV4-1 and TRBJ2-7; 12 bases line up with TRBD2. Germline CDR1 is MGHRA and CDR2 is YSYEKL. The V segment lost 0 bases and the J segment 4 bases; nucleotides outside the gene matches: 19. The CDR3 contains 21 residues. CDR3: CASSQEFKGSSGRVHRYEQYF. CDR3 DNA: TGCGCCAGCAGCCAAGAGTTTAAGGGTTCTAGCGGGAGGGTTCATCGATACGAGCAGTACTTC.

V gene TRBV25-1 combines with J gene TRBJ2-5, with 9 nucleotides matching TRBD1. Germline V gene data show CDR1 as MGHDK and CDR2 as SYGVNS. Trimming at V came to 1 base and at J to 5 bases, leaving 11 bases not matched to a gene. This CDR3 has 17 residues. The CDR3 protein is CASSEFWGQGSRETQYF. The CDR3 DNA sequence: TGTGCCAGCAGTGAATTCTGGGGACAGGGATCTCGGGAGACCCAGTACTTC.

In this sample, this clonotype turned up many times. CDR3 sequence reads: CSASRRGGGHSEQFF. In DNA, the CDR3 is TGCAGTGCTAGTCGTCGCGGAGGGGGGCACAGTGAGCAGTTCTTC. This chain joins TRBV20-1 and TRBJ2-1; D may match TRBD1 or TRBD2 (6 bases each). The V and J ends lost 3 bases and 9 bases respectively, with 21 bases between them. CDR3 size: 15 residues. The germline gives CDR1 DFQATT, CDR2 SNEGSKA (reference sequence).